Presented here are 27 T cell receptor beta chains from one specimen sequenced in a study of shared clonotypes between healthy human individuals. CD45RO-negative CD8 cells positively selected for CCR7 made up the naive population, which excluded terminally differentiated effector memory CD45RA+ cells. Data came from immunoSEQ multiplex PCR; TCRdb stores just in-frame clones and leaves some out. Here the sample spans about 1,800,000 clones, approximately 94% being singletons. The sample consisted of naive CD8+ T cells sorted from blood. The receptors were sampled from a man between 18 and 29 years old in good health.

The V call is TRBV30, the J call TRBJ2-2; a weak D match, TRBD1 (5 bases). Trimming took 0 bases from V and 3 from J, leaving 11 bases between them. Germline CDR1 is GTSNPN and CDR2 is SVGIG (reference sequence). This CDR3 is 15 amino acids long. CDR3 sequence: CAWSVATVDTGELFF. CDR3 nucleotide sequence: TGTGCCTGGAGTGTAGCGACAGTAGACACCGGGGAGCTGTTTTTT.

V usage is TRBV5-4 and J usage is TRBJ2-1; possible D gene TRBD2, 6 bases. From germline, CDR1 is SGHNT and CDR2 YYREEE (reference sequence). V was pared by 5 bases and J by 0 bases, with 9 bases between. This CDR3 has 14 amino acids. The CDR3 DNA follows: TGTGCCAGCAGAATGACTAGCTCCTACAATGAGCAGTTCTTC. Translation gives CASRMTSSYNEQFF.

The chain carries TRBV6-5 and TRBJ1-2; D perhaps matches TRBD1 (6 bases). This CDR3 comprises 16 residues. V was clipped by 0 bases and J by 8 bases, with 19 bases between them. Germline CDR1 and CDR2: MNHEY and SVGAGI. The CDR3 coding sequence is TGTGCCAGCAGTTACTCGAGTCTTACAGGGCGAGAAGGCTACACCTTC. This translates into CASSYSSLTGREGYTF.

The rearrangement joins TRBV19 to TRBJ2-1, with 10 bases lining up with TRBD2. J lost 4 bases, V lost 0 bases, and 21 bases had no gene match. Germline V gives CDR1 LNHDA, CDR2 SQIVND (reference sequence). This CDR3 is 22 amino acids long. Here the CDR3 DNA reads TGTGCCAGTAGTATAGATCTTGCTAGCGGGAGCGTCCGCGGTCCGATATACAATGAGCAGTTCTTC. It codes for CASSIDLASGSVRGPIYNEQFF.

This chain uses TRBV6-1 with TRBJ2-7; possible D gene TRBD2, 5 bases. V lost 2 bases and J lost 0, with 14 bases in between. This CDR3 has 16 amino acids. The germline V gene encodes CDR1 MNHNS and CDR2 SASEGT. CDR3 bases: TGTGCCAGCAGTGAAACCCCTTTTGGGAGCTCCTACGAGCAGTACTTC. Translation gives CASSETPFGSSYEQYF.

The DNA of the CDR3 is TGCGCCAGCAGCGTCGGGGGGGTGGCCCATCAGCCCCAGCATTTT. Translating it yields CASSVGGVAHQPQHF. V and J are TRBV5-1 and TRBJ1-5, with D perhaps TRBD1 (5 bases). CDR1 and CDR2 (germline): SGHRS, YFSETQ. The CDR3 length is 15 residues. V was clipped by 4 bases and J by 5 bases, with 16 bases between them.

The CDR3 loop reads CASSYLEGYEQYF. CDR3 nucleotides: TGTGCCAGCAGCTATCTGGAGGGCTACGAGCAGTACTTC. V is TRBV5-4 and J is TRBJ2-7; D possibly corresponds to TRBD2 (6 bases). This CDR3 comprises 13 residues. Germline CDR1 is SGHNT and CDR2 is YYREEE (reference sequence). Trimming cost V 3 bases and J 3 bases, with 10 bases left between them.

About this clone: Different DNA sequences within this sample yield the same CDR3. J is TRBJ2-7 and V is TRBV2; 7 bases line up with TRBD1. Trimming removed 3 bases from V and 3 bases from J; junction bases left unmatched: 2. Germline CDR1 is SNHLY and CDR2 is FYNNEI. There are 13 residues in the CDR3. In DNA form, the CDR3 reads TGTGCCAGCAGTGAGGGACAGAACTACGAGCAGTACTTC. Translated, it gives CASSEGQNYEQYF.

The chain employs TRBV27 and TRBJ1-2, with D uncertain. Germline lookup yields CDR1 MNHEY and CDR2 SMNVEV (reference sequence). Trimming took off 6 bases at V and 8 bases at J, with 19 bases between the two ends. The CDR3 extends over 14 amino acids. CDR3 region: CASRDVGREEGYTF. CDR3 DNA: TGTGCCAGCAGGGATGTGGGGAGGGAGGAGGGCTACACCTTC.

The chain employs TRBV15 and TRBJ2-3; D is undetermined. The germline V gene encodes CDR1 LNHNV and CDR2 YYDKDF (reference sequence). Trimming cost V 3 bases and J 2 bases, with 12 bases left between them. This CDR3 has 15 residues. The CDR3 bases are TGTGCCACCAGCAGGCCTGATGGGAACACAGATACGCAGTATTTT. Protein sequence: CATSRPDGNTDTQYF.

The chain employs TRBV11-2 and TRBJ2-7; tentatively, D is TRBD1 or TRBD2 (5 bases each). CDR3 length equals 14 residues. Germline lookup yields CDR1 SGHAT and CDR2 FQNNGV. V lost 3 bases, J lost 2 bases, and 11 bases lay in between. The CDR3 loop is CASSLGPTPYEQYF. The DNA for the CDR3 is TGTGCCAGCAGCTTGGGACCGACCCCCTACGAGCAGTACTTC.

This clone was seen once. The chain joins TRBV15 to TRBJ2-1; 11 positions match TRBD2. V shed 3 bases, J shed 1 base, and the junction held 2 bases outside the gene matches. The CDR3 has 16 residues. CDR1 is LNHNV and CDR2 is YYDKDF in the germline V gene (reference sequence). The CDR3 is CATSSGTSGSYNEQFF. The CDR3 DNA is TGTGCCACCAGCAGCGGGACTAGCGGATCCTACAATGAGCAGTTCTTC.

V usage is TRBV18 and J usage is TRBJ2-3, with TRBD1 identical over 10 bases. J lost 2 bases, V lost 4 bases, and 3 bases had no gene match. The CDR3 loop spans 15 amino acids. The germline V gene encodes CDR1 KGHSH and CDR2 LQKENI. The CDR3 sequence: CASSQTGGLTDTQYF. DNA for the CDR3: TGTGCCAGCTCACAGACAGGGGGCCTCACAGATACGCAGTATTTT.

The chain recombines TRBV6-6 with TRBJ2-1; the match to TRBD2 covers 8 bases. V lost 8 bases and J lost 8; bases outside the gene matches: 14. Germline V gene lookup returns CDR1 MNHNY and CDR2 SVGAGI (reference sequence). The CDR3 sequence is 15 residues long. The CDR3 is CASFRGAGGLHEQFF. CDR3 nucleotide sequence: TGTGCCAGCTTTCGTGGGGCGGGGGGTTTGCATGAGCAGTTCTTC.

CDR3 DNA sequence: TGTGCCAGCAGCTCGATTCCACAGGGGAATAATTCACCCCTCCACTTT. Residues: CASSSIPQGNNSPLHF. The chain joins TRBV5-6 to TRBJ1-6; TRBD1 aligns across 7 bases. J gave up 5 bases and V 3 bases, and 8 bases lay outside the gene matches. In germline, CDR1 is SGHDT, CDR2 YYEEEE. This CDR3 is built from 16 residues. Filled out from reference TRBV5-6 and TRBJ1-6, the complete variable domain reads DAGVTQSPTHLIKTRGQQVTLRCSPKSGHDTVSWYQQALGQGPQFIFQYYEEEERQRGNFPDRFSGHQFPNYSSELNVNALLLGDSALYLCASSSIPQGNNSPLHFGNGTRLTVT.

With regard to this clone: Other DNA sequences in this sample translate to the same CDR3. The V and J genes are TRBV6-5 and TRBJ1-2; D is unclear. This CDR3 is 13 amino acids long. CDR1 MNHEY and CDR2 SVGAGI come from the germline V gene. Trimming shortened V by 0 bases and J by 5 bases, and 7 bases separated the two germline ends. CDR3 sequence: CASSYSPGYGYTF. In DNA, the CDR3 is TGTGCCAGCAGTTACTCTCCGGGGTATGGCTACACCTTC.

The gene calls are TRBV30 and TRBJ1-2; possible D gene TRBD1, 5 bases. The V gene's germline CDR1 is GTSNPN and CDR2 SVGIG (reference sequence). The CDR3 is 14 amino acids. V lost 2 bases and J lost 4, with 14 bases in between. The CDR3 coding sequence is TGTGCCTGGAGTTACGGGGGTACTAGCTATGGCTACACCTTC. This sequence encodes CAWSYGGTSYGYTF.

V is TRBV27 and J is TRBJ2-7, with 9 bases matching TRBD1. Germline-derived CDR1 and CDR2 are MNHEY and SMNVEV (reference sequence). This CDR3 region has 16 residues. Losses at the gene ends were 0 bases for V and 7 bases for J; bases not matched to a gene: 10. The CDR3 loop reads CASSLSIGDRVNEQYF. The CDR3 DNA follows: TGTGCCAGCAGTTTATCGATAGGGGACAGGGTAAATGAGCAGTACTTC.

The chain has TRBV10-3 and TRBJ2-1; a weak D match, TRBD1 (8 bases). The CDR3 extends over 21 amino acids. The V end was cut by 6 bases, the J end by 0 bases, with 30 bases between. Germline lookup yields CDR1 ENHRY and CDR2 SYGVKD. CDR3 protein: CAISPRGLAEMLPLSYNEQFF. The CDR3 DNA reads TGTGCCATCAGCCCCAGGGGGCTAGCGGAAATGTTGCCCCTCTCCTACAATGAGCAGTTCTTC.

The rearrangement links TRBV6-5 to TRBJ2-1; no firm D call. V was trimmed by 10 bases and J by 0 bases, leaving 13 bases between them. This CDR3 has 14 residues. Germline-derived CDR1 and CDR2 are MNHEY and SVGAGI. The CDR3 protein is CATQISISYNEQFF. The DNA of the CDR3 is TGTGCCACCCAAATATCAATCTCCTACAATGAGCAGTTCTTC.

V usage is TRBV27 and J usage is TRBJ2-3; TRBD1 or TRBD2 may be the D gene (5 bases each). This CDR3 is 13 amino acids long. V was shortened by 7 bases and J by 5 bases, with 13 bases between the two germline ends. CDR1 is MNHEY and CDR2 is SMNVEV in the germline V gene (reference sequence). This CDR3 reads CASMGPSRDTQYF. DNA for the CDR3: TGTGCCAGCATGGGACCCTCCAGAGATACGCAGTATTTT.

About this clone: Different DNA sequences within this sample yield the same CDR3. This chain uses TRBV7-9 with TRBJ1-4, with TRBD1 as a possible D gene (5 bases). The CDR3 covers 14 residues. In germline, CDR1 is SEHNR, CDR2 FQNEAQ (reference sequence). V was clipped by 4 bases and J by 4 bases, with 10 bases between them. The CDR3 loop reads CASSSGQGNEKLFF. CDR3 nucleotides: TGTGCCAGCAGCTCGGGGCAGGGTAATGAAAAACTGTTTTTT.

This clone was seen just once. Different DNA sequences within this sample yield the same CDR3. V is TRBV7-9 and J is TRBJ2-7; TRBD1 might be the D (6 bases). The CDR3 contains 13 residues. V was pared by 6 bases and J by 2 bases, with 11 bases between. Germline V gene lookup returns CDR1 SEHNR and CDR2 FQNEAQ (reference sequence). The CDR3 region has the DNA TGTGCCAGCAGTGACAGGAGTCCCTACGAGCAGTACTTC. It codes for CASSDRSPYEQYF. The full variable domain, rest sourced from reference TRBV7-9 and TRBJ2-7, is DTGVSQNPRHKITKRGQNVTFRCDPISEHNRLYWYRQTLGQGPEFLTYFQNEAQLEKSRLLSDRFSAERPKGSFSTLEIQRTEQGDSAMYLCASSDRSPYEQYFGPGTRLTVT.

Notes on this clone: In the same sample, other DNA sequences code for this CDR3. The V gene is TRBV27, the J gene TRBJ2-7, with D perhaps TRBD2 (5 bases). The V end was cut by 1 base, the J end by 2 bases, with 9 bases between. This CDR3 has 14 amino acids. Looked up from germline, CDR1 is MNHEY and CDR2 is SMNVEV (reference sequence). The CDR3 DNA reads TGTGCCAGCAGTTTATTTGCCGGGACCTACGAGCAGTACTTC. Protein sequence: CASSLFAGTYEQYF.

Points on this clone: This specimen includes other DNA sequences encoding the same CDR3. J is TRBJ2-7 and V is TRBV5-6, with D unresolved. V lost 0 bases and J lost 3, with 4 bases in between. Germline CDR1 SGHDT, CDR2 YYEEEE. The CDR3 is made up of 12 amino acids. The CDR3 nucleotides read TGTGCCAGCAGCTTGGAGAGCTACGAGCAGTACTTC. It encodes CASSLESYEQYF.

V usage is TRBV27 and J usage is TRBJ1-1; unclear D gene. This CDR3 contains 16 residues. Germline V gives CDR1 MNHEY, CDR2 SMNVEV (reference sequence). V was pared by 5 bases and J by 1 base, with 17 bases between. As DNA, the CDR3 is TGTGCCAGCAGTCCCGCCCCCGGGTGGGGGAACACTGAAGCTTTCTTT. Amino acids: CASSPAPGWGNTEAFF.

This clone was counted once. A read error may account for a junction end that differs from germline. The J gene is TRBJ1-1, the V gene TRBV6-6, with unresolved D. Germline V lookup: CDR1 MNHNY, CDR2 SVGAGI (reference sequence). The CDR3 contains 16 residues. The CDR3 DNA follows: TGTGCCAGCACCTTTCTCATGTGGGGAGAGAAATATGAAGATTTCTTT. This sequence encodes CASTFLMWGEKYEDFF.